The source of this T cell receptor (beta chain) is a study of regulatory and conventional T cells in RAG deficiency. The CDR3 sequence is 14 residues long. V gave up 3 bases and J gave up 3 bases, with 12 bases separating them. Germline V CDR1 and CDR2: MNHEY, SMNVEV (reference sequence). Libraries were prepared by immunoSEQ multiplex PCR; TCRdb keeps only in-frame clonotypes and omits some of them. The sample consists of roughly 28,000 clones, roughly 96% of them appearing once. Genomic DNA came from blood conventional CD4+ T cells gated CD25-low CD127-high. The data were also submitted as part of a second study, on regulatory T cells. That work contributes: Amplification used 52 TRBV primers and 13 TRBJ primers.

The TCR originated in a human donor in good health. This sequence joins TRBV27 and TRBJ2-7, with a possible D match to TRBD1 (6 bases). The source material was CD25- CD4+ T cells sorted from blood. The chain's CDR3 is CASSFGYRDYEQYF. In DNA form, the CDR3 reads TGTGCCAGCAGTTTCGGTTACAGGGACTACGAGCAGTACTTC.